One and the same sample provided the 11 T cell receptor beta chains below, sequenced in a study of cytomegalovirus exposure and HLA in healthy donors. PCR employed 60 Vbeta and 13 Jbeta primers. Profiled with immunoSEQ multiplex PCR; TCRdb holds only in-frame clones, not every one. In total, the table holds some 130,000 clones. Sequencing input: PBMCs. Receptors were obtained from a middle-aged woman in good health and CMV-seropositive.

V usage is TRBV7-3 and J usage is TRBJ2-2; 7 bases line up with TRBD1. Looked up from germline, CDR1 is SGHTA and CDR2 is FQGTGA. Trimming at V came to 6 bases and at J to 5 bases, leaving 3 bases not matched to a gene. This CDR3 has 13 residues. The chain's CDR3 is CASRQGQTGELFF. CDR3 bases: TGTGCCAGCAGACAGGGGCAGACCGGGGAGCTGTTTTTT. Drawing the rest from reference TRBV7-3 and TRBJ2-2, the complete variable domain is GAGVSQTPSNKVTEKGKYVELRCDPISGHTALYWYRQSLGQGPEFLIYFQGTGAADDSGLPNDRFFAVRPEGSVSTLKIQRTERGDSAVYLCASRQGQTGELFFGEGSRLTVL.

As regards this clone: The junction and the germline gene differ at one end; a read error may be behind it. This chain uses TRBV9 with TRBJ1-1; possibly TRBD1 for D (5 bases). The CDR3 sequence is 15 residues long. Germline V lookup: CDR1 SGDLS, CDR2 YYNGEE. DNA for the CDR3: TGTGCCAGCAGCGTAGGTAGCAGGGTGAACACTGAAGCTCTCTTT. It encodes CASSVGSRVNTEALF. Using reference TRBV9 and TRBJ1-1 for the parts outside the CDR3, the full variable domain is DSGVTQTPKHLITATGQRVTLRCSPRSGDLSVYWYQQSLDQGLQFLIQYYNGEERAKGNILERFSAQQFPDLHSELNLSSLELGDSALYFCASSVGSRVNTEALFGQGTRLTVV.

CDR3 loop: CASSLGDRGPPNTGELFF. The CDR3 DNA is TGTGCCAGCAGCTTAGGAGACAGGGGGCCCCCGAACACCGGGGAGCTGTTTTTT. The genes are TRBV13 and TRBJ2-2; TRBD1 agrees at 10 bases. The trim removed 0 bases at V and 0 bases at J, leaving 4 bases unmatched. Germline V gene sequence: CDR1 PRHDT, CDR2 FYEKMQ (reference sequence). This CDR3 spans 18 amino acids.

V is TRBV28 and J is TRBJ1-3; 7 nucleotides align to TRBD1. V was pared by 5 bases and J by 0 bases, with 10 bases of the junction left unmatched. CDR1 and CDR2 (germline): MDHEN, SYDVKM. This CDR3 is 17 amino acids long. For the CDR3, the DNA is TGTGCCAGCAGTAACACGGGACAGCGGAACTCTGGAAACACCATATATTTT. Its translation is CASSNTGQRNSGNTIYF.

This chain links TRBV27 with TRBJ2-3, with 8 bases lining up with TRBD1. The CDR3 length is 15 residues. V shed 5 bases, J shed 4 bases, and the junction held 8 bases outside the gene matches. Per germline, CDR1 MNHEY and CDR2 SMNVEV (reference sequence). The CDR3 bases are TGTGCCAGCAGTCCGCAGGGGGCGTCTCCAGATACGCAGTATTTT. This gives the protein CASSPQGASPDTQYF.

This CDR3 reads CASTSGRVDEQYF. Here the CDR3 DNA reads TGTGCCAGCACTAGCGGGAGGGTCGACGAGCAGTACTTC. The V gene is TRBV6-1, the J gene TRBJ2-7; 12 positions agree with TRBD2. The CDR3 loop spans 13 amino acids. The ends lost 7 bases at V and 5 bases at J; junction bases unmatched: 3. CDR1 is MNHNS and CDR2 is SASEGT in the germline V gene.

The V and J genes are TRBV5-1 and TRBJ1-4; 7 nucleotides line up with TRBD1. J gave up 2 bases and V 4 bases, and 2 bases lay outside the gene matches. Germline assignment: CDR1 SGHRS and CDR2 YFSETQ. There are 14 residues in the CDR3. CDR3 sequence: CASSPGGTNEKLFF. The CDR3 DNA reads TGCGCCAGCAGCCCAGGGGGGACTAATGAAAAACTGTTTTTT.

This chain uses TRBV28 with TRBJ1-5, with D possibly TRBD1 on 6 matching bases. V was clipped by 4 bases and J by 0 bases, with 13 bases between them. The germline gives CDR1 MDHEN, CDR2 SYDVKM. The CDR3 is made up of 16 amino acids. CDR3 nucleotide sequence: TGTGCCAGCAGTTGGGCGTGGGGGCATAGCAATCAGCCCCAGCATTTT. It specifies CASSWAWGHSNQPQHF.

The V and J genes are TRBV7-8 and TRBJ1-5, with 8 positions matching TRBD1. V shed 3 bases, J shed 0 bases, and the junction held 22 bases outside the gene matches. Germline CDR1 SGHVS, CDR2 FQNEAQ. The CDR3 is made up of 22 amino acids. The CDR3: CASSFVAPGQGMEGHSNQPQHF. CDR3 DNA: TGTGCCAGCAGCTTCGTCGCCCCTGGACAGGGAATGGAGGGACATAGCAATCAGCCCCAGCATTTT.

CDR3 coding DNA: TGTGCCAGCAGCTTAGGGCCCGGGGAGCTGTTTTTT. It specifies CASSLGPGELFF. The chain is built from TRBV7-9 and TRBJ2-2; D gene uncertain. The length of the CDR3 is 12 residues. Trimming left V 1 base short and J 6 bases short, with 3 bases between. CDR1 and CDR2 (germline): SEHNR, FQNEAQ (reference sequence).

In DNA form, the CDR3 reads TGCGCCAGCAGCCGTGTACACCGGAACACTGAAGCTTTCTTT. Amino acids: CASSRVHRNTEAFF. The rearrangement uses TRBV4-1 and TRBJ1-1; D remains ambiguous. V was pared by 4 bases and J by 1 base, with 10 bases between. The CDR3 is 14 residues long. CDR1 is MGHRA, CDR2 YSYEKL, per germline.